Sequencing of this T cell receptor beta chain was carried out in a study of T-cell reconstitution after alpha-beta-depleted transplantation in children. Study-level points and caveats: When one year had passed after transplant, most T-cell counts and diversity came from newly produced T cells. Alpha-beta T cells about two months after transplant reportedly derived from several hundred expanded graft clones.

This clonotype has only a few counts. Its target is not known. Construction of the TCRbeta library involved unique molecular identifiers. Each CDR3 protein gets one entry after TCRdb re-called the PCR reads with MiXCR. In the table there are roughly 120,000 distinct CDR3 sequences, around 10% of which are singletons. The V and J ends lost 6 bases and 0 bases respectively, with 18 bases between them. Germline values: CDR1 MNHEY, CDR2 SVGAGI. The CDR3 runs 16 residues. Sequencing used PBMCs, obtained before TCRalphabeta/CD19-depleted stem cell transplant. The sequence came from a boy aged 2-15 years with acute lymphoblastic leukemia, due to receive a stem cell transplant. The V call is TRBV6-5, the J call TRBJ2-7; D gene unclear. The CDR3 sequence is CASSQLGQPISYEQYF. The CDR3, as DNA: TGTGCCAGCAGCCAATTAGGGCAGCCGATCTCCTACGAGCAGTACTTC.